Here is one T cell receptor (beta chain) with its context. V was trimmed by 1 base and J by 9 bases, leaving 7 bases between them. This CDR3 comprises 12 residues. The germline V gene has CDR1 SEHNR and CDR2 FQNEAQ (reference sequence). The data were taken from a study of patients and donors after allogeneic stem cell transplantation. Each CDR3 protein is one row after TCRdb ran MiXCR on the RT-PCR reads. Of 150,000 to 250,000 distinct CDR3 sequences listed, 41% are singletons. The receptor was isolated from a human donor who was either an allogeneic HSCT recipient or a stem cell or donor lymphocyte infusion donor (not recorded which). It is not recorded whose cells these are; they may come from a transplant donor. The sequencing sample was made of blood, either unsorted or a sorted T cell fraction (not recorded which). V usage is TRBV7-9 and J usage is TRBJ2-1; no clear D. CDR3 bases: TGTGCCAGCAGCTTAGAATGGGCTGAGCAGTTCTTC. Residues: CASSLEWAEQFF.